This TCR beta chain emerged from a study of cytotoxic CD8 clonotypes in ibrutinib-treated CLL. As for the study in general: After treatment lasting a median 12 months, range 6 to 36, response samples were collected. Study-level results: Public clonotypes were uncommon and contracted or stayed stable on treatment.

Repertoires were generated with immunoSEQ multiplex PCR, while TCRdb's copy carries only in-frame clones and drops some. Of some 81,000 clones listed, roughly 77% are singletons. V was cut by 6 bases and J by 1 base, with 8 bases left in between. The CDR3 is 13 amino acids. The germline CDR1 and CDR2 sequences are MNHEY and SVGAGI. This clone has just a few counts. Its antigen is unknown. The chain employs TRBV6-5 and TRBJ2-3; D remains unclear. Sequencing was performed on PBMCs, taken after 12 months of ibrutinib treatment. This TCR was sampled from a human donor with chronic lymphocytic leukemia. The CDR3 coding sequence is TGTGCCAGCAGCAGAGAAGGCACAGATACGCAGTATTTT. Its protein product is CASSREGTDTQYF.